This entry concerns a single T cell receptor beta chain. Its antigen is currently not known. Per-nucleotide qualities are absent, and no much larger clonotype sits a single base away. This record belongs to a study of OX40 agonist ivuxolimab in advanced cancers. Turning to the overall study: Ivuxolimab was an agonistic, fully human IgG2 monoclonal antibody directed against OX40 (CD134), a costimulatory receptor. A male proportion of 70% to 90% and a mean age of approximately 60 years, ranging from 23 to 79, were recorded for the dose-escalation cohort. The purpose of peripheral TCRbeta sequencing was to test whether ivuxolimab changed TCR sequence diversity and led to clonal T-cell expansion. The paper describes the monotherapy dose-escalation part (N of about 57 patients) of the phase I trial of ivuxolimab. Intravenous ivuxolimab was administered to patients every 2 weeks at six dose levels: 0.01, 0.1, 0.3, 1.5, 3 and 10 mg/kg. Prior anti-PD-1, anti-PD-L1 or anti-CTLA-4 therapy was permitted, and checkpoint inhibitors had been received by 40% to 50% of dose-escalation patients. Partial responses occurred in three dose-escalation patients, of whom one had hepatocellular carcinoma and two had cutaneous melanoma. Among the approximately 50 dose-escalation patients, about 19 had hepatocellular carcinoma, roughly 15 melanoma, 9 renal cell carcinoma and 9 head and neck cancer. The study at large found these results: After ivuxolimab, CD8+ T cells had more expanded clones than CD4+ T cells on average. Low levels of normalized T-cell clonal expansion were also seen in some patients who did not respond. In the 0.1-3.0 mg/kg groups, partial responders had among the lowest normalized peripheral clonal expansion, particularly in CD8+ T cells. Clonal expansion of both CD4+ and CD8+ blood T cells was observed from baseline to week 6 at doses 0.1 to 3.0 mg/kg. The antigen specificity of the clonally expanded peripheral T cells was not determined.

For sequencing of the TCRbeta CDR3 region, genomic DNA was extracted from the sorted cells. The immunoSEQ Assay was used for sequencing of TCRbeta CDR3 regions. TCRdb re-hosts the immuneACCESS table, in-frame sequences only. Its copies lack some clones; in the studies checked, an unresolved V gene accounts for under half of them, and the cause for the rest is not known. This sample is represented by 30,000 to 40,000 clones; 70% to 90% of them were singletons. The ten most abundant clones make up approximately 46% of the sample. CDR1 and CDR2 (SGHVS, FNYEAQ) derive from the germline V gene. The CDR3 goes from the cysteine to the phenylalanine over 14 residues. Only the CDR3 DNA is retained, 42 bases long and in frame from the first base. V lost 6 bases and J lost 6 bases; the stretch between them is 15 bases long. The trial excluded patients who had a history of autoimmune disease or who were on systemic immunosuppression. In every dose cohort, peripheral blood was drawn for TCR sequencing at baseline, cycle 4 day 1, and cycle 7 day 1. Samples came from an open-label, multicenter, first-in-human phase I dose-escalation trial of ivuxolimab. Adults with locally advanced or metastatic melanoma, renal cell carcinoma, hepatocellular carcinoma or head and neck squamous cell carcinoma were enrolled in the trial. Before TCR sequencing, CD4+ and CD8+ T cells were separately sorted from peripheral blood.

This chain is built from TRBV7-6 and TRBJ2-1; TRBD1 is perhaps the D gene, given 5 matching bases. The TCR sequence derives from an adult with an advanced solid tumor such as melanoma, head and neck, liver or kidney cancer. The sample consisted of CD4+ or CD8+ T cells sorted from blood, taken in a trial of the OX40 agonist ivuxolimab. The CDR3 corresponds to CASSFGGQTNEQFF. The base sequence is TGTGCCAGCAGTTTTGGTGGACAAACCAATGAGCAGTTCTTC.